This paragraph covers one T cell receptor beta chain sequence. Its antigen is as yet unknown. These data come from a study of T cell responses to AZD1222 COVID-19 vaccine. Trimming shortened V by 7 bases and J by 0 bases, and 10 bases separated the two germline ends. The CDR3 runs 12 residues. Germline V gene lookup returns CDR1 SQVTM and CDR2 ANQGSEA. Study-wide points: The study sampled repertoires only after the peak T cell response. Unmutated regions of variants are reportedly targeted by nearly half of spike-specific TCRs. Spike was spanned by vaccine-associated CD4 TCRs, which were dominant at 160-218 and 743-854. The donor cohort was predominantly white British with a female majority, and clonal diversity may have been underestimated.

Only in-frame clones appear in the TCRdb table, and some are missing; sequencing was by immunoSEQ multiplex PCR. This table holds some 180,000 clones, around 88% found once. The chain employs TRBV29-1 and TRBJ2-7; no clear D gene. The receptor comes from an adult in good health. Sequenced here: peripheral blood, sampled on day 0 of AZD1222 vaccination. The CDR3: CSAYTSSYEQYF. The CDR3 nucleotides read TGCAGCGCCTACACGAGCTCCTACGAGCAGTACTTC.